The 8 T cell receptor beta chains given below trace back to one sample, sequenced in a study of cytomegalovirus exposure and HLA in healthy donors. Sequenced by immunoSEQ multiplex PCR; TCRdb stores in-frame clones only, minus some. Seen here are under 75,000 clones, 90% to 97% observed once, and the top ten hold roughly 1%. Sequenced input: PBMCs. These TCRs come from a woman aged 18-29 years in good health and CMV-seronegative.

The chain joins TRBV10-3 to TRBJ2-3; TRBD1 aligns across 9 bases. CDR1 ENHRY and CDR2 SYGVKD come from the germline V gene. The junction had 7 bases not matched to a gene; V was cut back by 0 bases and J by 6 bases. The CDR3 extends over 16 amino acids. CDR3 DNA: TGTGCCATCAGTGAGTCCGACAGGGGGGCGTGGGATACGCAGTATTTT. Protein sequence: CAISESDRGAWDTQYF.

The V gene is TRBV30, the J gene TRBJ1-5; 7 positions agree with TRBD1. CDR3 size: 15 residues. The germline V gene has CDR1 GTSNPN and CDR2 SVGIG (reference sequence). With V trimmed by 5 bases and J by 4 bases, 11 bases remained unmatched. The DNA for the CDR3 is TGTGCCTGGGTCGTCAGGGGGACCACGAATCAGCCCCAGCATTTT. Protein product: CAWVVRGTTNQPQHF.

The chain uses TRBV15 and TRBJ2-1; no firm D call. The germline gives CDR1 LNHNV, CDR2 YYDKDF (reference sequence). Deletions cut 2 bases from V and 6 bases from J, with 11 bases between. The CDR3 totals 14 residues. CDR3: CATSRIATGNEQFF. The CDR3 DNA sequence: TGTGCCACCAGCAGAATTGCGACTGGCAATGAGCAGTTCTTC.

The chain combines TRBV29-1 with TRBJ2-1; 7 nucleotides match TRBD2. The CDR3 is made up of 14 amino acids. Germline loops: CDR1 SQVTM, CDR2 ANQGSEA. Trimming took 3 bases from V and 4 from J; bases not matched to a gene: 6. DNA of the CDR3: TGCAGCGTTGATCCCAGCGGGGTATACAATGAGCAGTTCTTC. It translates to CSVDPSGVYNEQFF.

The gene calls are TRBV28 and TRBJ1-5; D unresolved. This CDR3 spans 15 amino acids. Germline CDR1 and CDR2: MDHEN and SYDVKM. V was clipped by 6 bases and J by 8 bases, with 20 bases between them. CDR3 bases: TGTGCCAGCAGCCCCCCCAGCAGGCCCGTGGAGCCCCAGCATTTT. Translated: CASSPPSRPVEPQHF.

The rearrangement joins TRBV7-2 to TRBJ2-1, with 9 positions matching TRBD2. The CDR3 loop spans 19 amino acids. In germline, CDR1 is SGHTA, CDR2 FQGNSA. V trimming: 5 bases; J trimming: 6 bases; junction bases outside the gene matches: 20. CDR3 sequence reads: CASSPGGSGGFPWGNEQFF. The CDR3 nucleotides are TGTGCCAGCAGCCCGGGCGGTAGCGGGGGTTTCCCTTGGGGCAATGAGCAGTTCTTC.

The chain is built from TRBV27 and TRBJ2-7; 7 nucleotides match TRBD2. Trimming took 3 bases from V and 3 from J; bases not matched to a gene: 11. CDR1 is MNHEY and CDR2 is SMNVEV in the germline V gene (reference sequence). The CDR3 loop spans 16 amino acids. The CDR3: CASSFGVGRGGYEQYF. CDR3 nucleotides: TGTGCCAGCAGTTTTGGTGTGGGTCGCGGGGGCTACGAGCAGTACTTC.

The V gene is TRBV10-3, the J gene TRBJ2-1, with D possibly matching TRBD1 (5 bases). This CDR3 has 13 residues. V lost 5 bases and J 9 bases, leaving 14 bases between the germline ends. Looked up from germline, CDR1 is ENHRY and CDR2 is SYGVKD. CDR3: CAISTGGWFEQFF. In nucleotides, the CDR3 is TGTGCCATCAGTACAGGTGGTTGGTTTGAGCAGTTCTTC.